This T cell receptor beta chain was retrieved from a study of breast tumors, draining lymph nodes, adjacent tissues. Overall study results and limits: Data fit most tumor T cells coming from lymph node, expanding in tumor. Tumor repertoires ranked between lymph nodes and nontumor tissue in diversity, with V and J gene preferences.

Regarding this clonotype: Its cognate antigen is unknown.

J lost 5 bases, V lost 4 bases, and 3 bases had no gene match. The CDR3 sequence is 13 residues long. Germline V gives CDR1 GTSNPN, CDR2 SVGIG (reference sequence). TCRdb fed the multiplex PCR reads into MiXCR, producing one record per CDR3 protein. Counted here are about 14,000 distinct CDR3 sequences, approximately 60% occurring once; the ten biggest clones make up around 47%. The rearrangement uses TRBV30 and TRBJ2-3, with 10 bases that match TRBD1. The source of this sequence is a female donor with breast cancer. Some clones in this sample may be carry-over from other donors' samples. The specimen was tumor-adjacent breast tissue. The CDR3 DNA is TGTGCCTGGACGACAGGGGGCAGAGATACGCAGTATTTT. Translation: CAWTTGGRDTQYF.